This T cell receptor beta chain is from a study of immune evolution from preneoplasia to lung adenocarcinoma. Findings and limits, study-wide: Clonality was highest in normal lung, lower in later-stage lesions apparently.

Here immunoSEQ multiplex PCR was the method, and the copy in TCRdb shows in-frame clones only, minus some. Of over 30,000 clones in the sample, 74% were seen once. H&E slides confirmed each diagnosis, reviewed by two pathologists independently. A remark on this clone: The antigen is unknown.

CDR1 SGHTA and CDR2 FQGNSA come from the germline V gene. CDR3 size: 15 residues. The V and J ends lost 8 bases and 0 bases respectively, with 14 bases between them. The chain employs TRBV7-2 and TRBJ2-1; tentative D call: TRBD2 (5 bases). This clonotype was obtained from a person aged 55 to 69 with lung adenocarcinoma. The sample consisted of FFPE invasive lung adenocarcinoma tissue. Here the CDR3 reads CASVRGSSSYNEQFF. DNA of the CDR3: TGTGCCAGCGTTCGGGGATCGAGCTCCTACAATGAGCAGTTCTTC.